This T cell receptor (beta chain) is from a study of neurological immune-mediated disorders. This clonotype was seen many times. Its antigen is undetermined. Study-level findings and limits: Phylogenetic grouping assigned the repertoires of 18 of 34 multiple sclerosis patients to a single related-CDR3 cluster, representing a possible signature. Patients with HTLV-1-associated myelopathy had the highest level of TCR clonal expansion, whereas patients with multiple sclerosis had the lowest level, falling beneath the level found in healthy controls. Sharing of CDR3 amino acid sequences among expanded clones across subjects was absent, suggesting private repertoires in all groups.

This CDR3 is 14 amino acids long. V gave up 3 bases and J gave up 1 base, with 8 bases separating them. CDR1 KGHSH and CDR2 LQKENI come from the germline V gene. As for the cDNA, it was generated by 5'RACE with 10-nucleotide random UMIs. MiXCR was run by TCRdb on the 5' RACE reads, yielding one entry per CDR3 protein. The data show 50,000 or so distinct CDR3 sequences, 3% to 3.5% seen once. The clonotype was recovered from a man aged 35 to 55 with multiple sclerosis. The sequenced sample consisted of PBMCs. This chain connects TRBV18 to TRBJ2-3, with D possibly matching TRBD2 (6 bases). The CDR3 bases are TGTGCCAGCTCACCCCCGGGGGGCACAGATACGCAGTATTTT. Protein product: CASSPPGGTDTQYF.